The T cell receptor (beta chain) described here comes from a study of shared clonotypes between healthy human individuals. The CDR3 covers 14 residues. The V gene's germline CDR1 is SGHDN and CDR2 FVKESK. Trimming cost V 0 bases and J 1 base, with 6 bases left between them. Sorted-subset replicate PCR reactions contained 200 ng DNA, corresponding to tens of thousands of T cell genomes. Repertoires were generated with immunoSEQ multiplex PCR, while TCRdb's copy carries only in-frame clones and drops some. This sample has about 2.4 million clones, with approximately 92% found just once. Findings and caveats of the study: The donor pool, a small one, limited the genetic and exposure-history diversity represented. Among non-shared clonotypes, generation probabilities were lower than among those shared by all four donors.

This clone has just a few counts. What it recognizes is unknown. The sample has other DNA sequences that encode this CDR3 too. The chain links TRBV14 to TRBJ1-1, with unresolved D. Sequencing input: naive CD4+ T cells sorted from blood. Subset defined: CD45RA+ positively selected. The TCR was taken from a man younger than 35 in good health. CDR3 coding DNA: TGTGCCAGCAGCCAAGATCTACAGAACACTGAAGCTTTCTTT. This codes for CASSQDLQNTEAFF.